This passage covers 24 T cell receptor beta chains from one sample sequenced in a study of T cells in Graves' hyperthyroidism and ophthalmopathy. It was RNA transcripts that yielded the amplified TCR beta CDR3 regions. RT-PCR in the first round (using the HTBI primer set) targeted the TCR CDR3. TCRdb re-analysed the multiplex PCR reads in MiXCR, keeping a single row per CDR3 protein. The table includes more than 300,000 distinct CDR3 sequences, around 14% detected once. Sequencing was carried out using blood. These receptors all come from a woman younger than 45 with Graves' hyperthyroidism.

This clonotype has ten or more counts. CDR3 sequence (DNA): TGTGCCAGCAGCTTACCGGGGACAGCGGGCAATCAGCCCCAGCATTTT. Its protein is CASSLPGTAGNQPQHF. The J gene is TRBJ1-5, the V gene TRBV28; 7 bases agree with TRBD1. J lost 2 bases, V lost 6 bases, and 10 bases had no gene match. CDR3 size: 16 residues. The germline gives CDR1 MDHEN, CDR2 SYDVKM.

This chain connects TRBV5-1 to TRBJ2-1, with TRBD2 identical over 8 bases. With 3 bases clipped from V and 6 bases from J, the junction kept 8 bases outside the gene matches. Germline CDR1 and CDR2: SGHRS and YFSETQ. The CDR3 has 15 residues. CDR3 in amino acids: CASSSRGLGLNEQFF. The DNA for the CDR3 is TGCGCCAGCAGCTCACGGGGACTAGGGCTCAATGAGCAGTTCTTC.

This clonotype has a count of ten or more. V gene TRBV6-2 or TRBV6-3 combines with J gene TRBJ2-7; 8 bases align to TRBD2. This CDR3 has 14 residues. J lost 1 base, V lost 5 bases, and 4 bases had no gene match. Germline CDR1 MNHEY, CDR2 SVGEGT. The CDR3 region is CASSKAGESYEQYF. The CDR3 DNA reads TGTGCCAGCAGTAAAGCGGGAGAGTCCTACGAGCAGTACTTC.

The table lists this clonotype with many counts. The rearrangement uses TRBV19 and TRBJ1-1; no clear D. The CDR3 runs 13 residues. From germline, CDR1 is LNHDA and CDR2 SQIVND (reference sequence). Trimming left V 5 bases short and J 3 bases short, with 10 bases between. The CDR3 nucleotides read TGTGCCAGTAGTCTAAAATGGGACACTGAAGCTTTCTTT. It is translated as CASSLKWDTEAFF.

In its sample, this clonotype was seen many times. CDR3 amino acids: CASSPRDRGNNEQFF. CDR3 DNA sequence: TGTGCCAGCAGCCCGAGGGACAGGGGAAACAATGAGCAGTTCTTC. The rearrangement joins TRBV7-2 to TRBJ2-1, with 10 bases lining up with TRBD1. Trimming removed 5 bases from V and 5 bases from J; junction bases left unmatched: 6. The V gene's germline CDR1 is SGHTA and CDR2 FQGNSA. The CDR3 is 15 amino acids.

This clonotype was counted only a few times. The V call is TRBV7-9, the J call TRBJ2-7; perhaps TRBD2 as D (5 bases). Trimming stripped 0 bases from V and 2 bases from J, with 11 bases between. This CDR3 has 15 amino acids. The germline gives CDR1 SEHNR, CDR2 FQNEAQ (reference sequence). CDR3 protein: CASSLARGKAYEQYF. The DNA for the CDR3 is TGTGCCAGCAGCTTAGCGCGAGGGAAAGCCTACGAGCAGTACTTC.

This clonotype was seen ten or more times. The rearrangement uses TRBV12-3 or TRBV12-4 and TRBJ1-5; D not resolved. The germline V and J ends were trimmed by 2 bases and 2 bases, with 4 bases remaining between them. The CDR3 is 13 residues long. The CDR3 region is CASSLSGNQPQHF. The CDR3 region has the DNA TGTGCCAGCAGTTTAAGTGGCAATCAGCCCCAGCATTTT.

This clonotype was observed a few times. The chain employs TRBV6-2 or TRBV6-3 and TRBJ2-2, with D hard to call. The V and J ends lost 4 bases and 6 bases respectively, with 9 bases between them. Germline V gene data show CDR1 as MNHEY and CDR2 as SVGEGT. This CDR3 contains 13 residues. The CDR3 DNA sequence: TGTGCCAGCAGTTCGTCCAACCCCGGGGAGCTGTTTTTT. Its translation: CASSSSNPGELFF.

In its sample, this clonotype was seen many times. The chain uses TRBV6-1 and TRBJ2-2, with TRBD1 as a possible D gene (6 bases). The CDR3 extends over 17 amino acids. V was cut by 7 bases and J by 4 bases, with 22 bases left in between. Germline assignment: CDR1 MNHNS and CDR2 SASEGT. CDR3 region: CASTRDKPFWGTGELFF. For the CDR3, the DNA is TGTGCCAGCACCCGGGACAAGCCCTTTTGGGGCACCGGGGAGCTGTTTTTT.

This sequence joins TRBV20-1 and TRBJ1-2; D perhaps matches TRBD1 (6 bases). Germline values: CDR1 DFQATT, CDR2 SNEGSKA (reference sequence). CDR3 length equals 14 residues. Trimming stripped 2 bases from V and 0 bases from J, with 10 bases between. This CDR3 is CSARPQGPNYGYTF. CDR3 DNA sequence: TGCAGTGCTAGACCTCAGGGGCCTAACTATGGCTACACCTTC.

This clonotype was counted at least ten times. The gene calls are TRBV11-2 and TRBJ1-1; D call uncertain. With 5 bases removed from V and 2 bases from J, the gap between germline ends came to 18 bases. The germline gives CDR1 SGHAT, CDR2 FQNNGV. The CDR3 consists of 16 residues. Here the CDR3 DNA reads TGTGCCAGCAGCCCGGCCTTGGGGAGCTACAACACTGAAGCTTTCTTT. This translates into CASSPALGSYNTEAFF. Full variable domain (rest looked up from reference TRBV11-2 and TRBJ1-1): EAGVAQSPRYKIIEKRQSVAFWCNPISGHATLYWYQQILGQGPKLLIQFQNNGVVDDSQLPKDRFSAERLKGVDSTLKIQPAKLEDSAVYLCASSPALGSYNTEAFFGQGTRLTVV.

For the CDR3, the DNA is TGTGCCAGCAGCTCGCAGGCCTACAATGAGCAGTTCTTC. Translated: CASSSQAYNEQFF. The V gene is TRBV7-3, the J gene TRBJ2-1; D gene ambiguous. Per germline, CDR1 SGHTA and CDR2 FQGTGA. V was pared by 4 bases and J by 2 bases, with 6 bases between. The CDR3 has 13 residues.

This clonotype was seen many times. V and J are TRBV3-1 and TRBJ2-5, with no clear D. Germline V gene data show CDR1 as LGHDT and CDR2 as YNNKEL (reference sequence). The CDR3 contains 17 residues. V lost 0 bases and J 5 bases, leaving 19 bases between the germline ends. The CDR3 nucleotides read TGTGCCAGCAGCCAAGATGTCGGTTTCTGGTTGACGGAGACCCAGTACTTC. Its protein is CASSQDVGFWLTETQYF.

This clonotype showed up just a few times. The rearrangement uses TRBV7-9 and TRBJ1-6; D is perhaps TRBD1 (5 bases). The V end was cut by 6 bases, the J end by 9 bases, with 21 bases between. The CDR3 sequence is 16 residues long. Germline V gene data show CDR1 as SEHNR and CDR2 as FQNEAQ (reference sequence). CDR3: CASSFTTGTGVSPLHF. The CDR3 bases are TGTGCCAGCAGTTTCACCACCGGGACCGGAGTTTCACCCCTCCACTTT.

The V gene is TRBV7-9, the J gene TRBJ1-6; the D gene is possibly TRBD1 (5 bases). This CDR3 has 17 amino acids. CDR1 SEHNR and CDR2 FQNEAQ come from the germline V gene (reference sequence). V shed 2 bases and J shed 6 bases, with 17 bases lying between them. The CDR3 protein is CASSLNRPRTRNSPLHF. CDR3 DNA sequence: TGTGCCAGCAGCTTAAACAGGCCACGAACCCGTAATTCACCCCTCCACTTT.

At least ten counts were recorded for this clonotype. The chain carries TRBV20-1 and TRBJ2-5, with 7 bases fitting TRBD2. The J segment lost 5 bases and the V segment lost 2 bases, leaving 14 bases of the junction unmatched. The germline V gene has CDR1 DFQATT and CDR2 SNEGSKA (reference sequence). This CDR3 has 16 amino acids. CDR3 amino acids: CSARLIVRDYRETQYF. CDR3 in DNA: TGCAGTGCTAGATTAATCGTCCGGGACTATAGGGAGACCCAGTACTTC.

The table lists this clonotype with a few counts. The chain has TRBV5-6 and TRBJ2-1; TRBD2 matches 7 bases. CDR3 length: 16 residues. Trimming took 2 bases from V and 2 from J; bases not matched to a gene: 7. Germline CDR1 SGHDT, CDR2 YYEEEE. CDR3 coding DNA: TGTGCCAGCAGCTTTAGTCGGGAGGTAACCTACAATGAGCAGTTCTTC. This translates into CASSFSREVTYNEQFF.

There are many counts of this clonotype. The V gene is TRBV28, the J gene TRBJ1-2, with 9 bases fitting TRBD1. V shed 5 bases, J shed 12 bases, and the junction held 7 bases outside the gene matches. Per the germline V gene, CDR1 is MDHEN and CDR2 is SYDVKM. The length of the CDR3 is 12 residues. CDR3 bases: TGTGCCAGCAGTCCACCGGGACAGGGTAACACCTTC. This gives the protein CASSPPGQGNTF.

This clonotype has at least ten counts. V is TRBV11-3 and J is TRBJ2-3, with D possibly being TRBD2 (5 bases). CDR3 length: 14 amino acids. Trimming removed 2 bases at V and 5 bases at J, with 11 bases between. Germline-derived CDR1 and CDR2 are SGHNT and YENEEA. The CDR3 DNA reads TGTGCCAGCAGCTTAAATCTAGCCGGAGATACGCAGTATTTT. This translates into CASSLNLAGDTQYF.

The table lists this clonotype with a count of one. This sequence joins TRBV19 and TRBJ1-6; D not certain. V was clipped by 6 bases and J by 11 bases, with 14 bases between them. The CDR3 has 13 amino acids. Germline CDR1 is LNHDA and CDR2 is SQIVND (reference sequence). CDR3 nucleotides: TGTGCCAGTAGGGAGGCCCGGAGTGCACCCCTCCACTTT. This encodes CASREARSAPLHF.

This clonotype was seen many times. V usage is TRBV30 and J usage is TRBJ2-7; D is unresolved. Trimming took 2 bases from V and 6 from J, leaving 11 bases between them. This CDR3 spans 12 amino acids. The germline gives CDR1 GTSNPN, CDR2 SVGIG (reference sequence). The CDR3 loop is CAWSLALGEQYF. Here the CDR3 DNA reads TGTGCCTGGAGTTTGGCGCTGGGCGAGCAGTACTTC. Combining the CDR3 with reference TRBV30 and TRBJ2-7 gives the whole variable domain SQTIHQWPATLVQPVGSPLSLECTVEGTSNPNLYWYRQAAGRGLQLLFYSVGIGQISSEVPQNLSASRPQDRQFILSSKKLLLSDSGFYLCAWSLALGEQYFGPGTRLTVT.

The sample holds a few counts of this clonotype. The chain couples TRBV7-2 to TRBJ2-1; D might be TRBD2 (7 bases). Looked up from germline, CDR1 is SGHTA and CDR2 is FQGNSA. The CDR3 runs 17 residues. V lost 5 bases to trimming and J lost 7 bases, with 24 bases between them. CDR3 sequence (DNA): TGTGCCAGCAGCCCGGGGTGGCTGGGGAGCGGGACAAATGAGCAGTTCTTC. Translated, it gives CASSPGWLGSGTNEQFF.

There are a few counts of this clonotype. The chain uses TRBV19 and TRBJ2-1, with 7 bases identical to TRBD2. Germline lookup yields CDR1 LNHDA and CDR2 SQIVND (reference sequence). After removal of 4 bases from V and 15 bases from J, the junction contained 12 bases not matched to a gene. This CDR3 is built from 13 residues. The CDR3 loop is CASSTLQRGGRFF. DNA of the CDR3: TGTGCCAGTAGTACGCTCCAGCGGGGAGGTCGGTTCTTC.

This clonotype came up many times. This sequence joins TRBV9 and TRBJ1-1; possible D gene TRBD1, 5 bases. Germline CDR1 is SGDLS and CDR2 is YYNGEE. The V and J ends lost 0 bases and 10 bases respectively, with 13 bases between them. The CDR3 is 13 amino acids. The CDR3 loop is CASSVEGRDVAFF. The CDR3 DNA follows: TGTGCCAGCAGCGTAGAGGGCAGGGACGTAGCTTTCTTT.